The 13 T cell receptor beta chains given below trace back to one sample, sequenced in a study of blood T cell repertoires in COVID-19 (dated by TCRdb to 2018 to 2021). Library preparation used the immunoSEQ multiplex PCR assay. This is the immuneACCESS table as TCRdb keeps it, with only in-frame sequences that have V and J called. A part of the clones is gone; compared with another copy, unresolved V genes explain less than half, and the rest is unexplained. The sample profile shows almost 300,000 clones; roughly 86% of them were found once. Around 1.4% of the sample is taken by the ten largest. The sample taken for sequencing was peripheral blood. These receptors came from an older man with acute or convalescent COVID-19.

This clone was counted a few times. The rearrangement joins TRBV15 to TRBJ1-2, with 9 bases fitting TRBD1. Germline V gene sequence: CDR1 LNHNV, CDR2 YYDKDF (reference sequence). The CDR3 contains 15 residues. Trimming cost V 0 bases and J 5 bases; bases outside gene matches: 4. The DNA for the CDR3 is TGTGCCACCAGCAGAGATCGGGACAGGGAATATGGCTACACCTTC. This encodes CATSRDRDREYGYTF.

The rearrangement uses TRBV19 and TRBJ1-2; 7 nucleotides agree with TRBD1. V lost 4 bases to trimming and J lost 4 bases; unmatched junction nucleotides: 9. The germline CDR1 and CDR2 sequences are LNHDA and SQIVND (reference sequence). This CDR3 contains 15 residues. Here the CDR3 reads CASSTSTGQSYGYTF. The CDR3 nucleotides are TGTGCCAGTAGTACCTCGACGGGACAGAGCTATGGCTACACCTTC.

This chain joins TRBV7-2 and TRBJ1-1; 11 positions match TRBD1. This CDR3 contains 14 residues. Trimming took 5 bases from V and 7 from J; bases not matched to a gene: 6. Germline loops: CDR1 SGHTA, CDR2 FQGNSA. This chain's CDR3 is CASSTRTGGFEAFF. The CDR3 coding sequence is TGTGCCAGCAGCACCCGGACAGGGGGCTTTGAAGCTTTCTTT.

J is TRBJ2-7 and V is TRBV4-3, with TRBD1 identical over 10 bases. The length of the CDR3 is 16 residues. From germline, CDR1 is LGHNA and CDR2 YSLEER. V shed 4 bases and J 2 bases; nucleotides not matched to a gene: 8. The CDR3 here is CASSRDSGTGAYEQYF. CDR3 DNA sequence: TGCGCCAGCAGCCGGGATTCCGGGACAGGGGCCTACGAGCAGTACTTC.

DNA for the CDR3: TGTGCCAGCAGTGAAGTGCGCGGTGAGGACACTGAAGCTTTCTTT. Residues: CASSEVRGEDTEAFF. The chain employs TRBV6-1 and TRBJ1-1; D is ambiguous. Trimming took 1 base from V and 3 from J, leaving 12 bases between them. Per the germline V gene, CDR1 is MNHNS and CDR2 is SASEGT. This CDR3 contains 15 residues.

This chain joins TRBV4-2 and TRBJ2-5, with 10 positions matching TRBD2. This CDR3 has 16 amino acids. Germline-derived CDR1 and CDR2 are LGHNA and YNFKEQ. J lost 4 bases, V lost 2 bases, and 7 bases had no gene match. CDR3 sequence (DNA): TGTGCCAGCAGCCAAAGAGCGGGGGGGCTTGTAGAGACCCAGTACTTC. Its protein is CASSQRAGGLVETQYF.

This chain uses TRBV5-1 with TRBJ1-2; D perhaps matches TRBD1 (5 bases). Trimming cost V 0 bases and J 5 bases, with 14 bases left between them. The CDR3 consists of 15 residues. In germline, CDR1 is SGHRS, CDR2 YFSETQ. The chain's CDR3 is CASSLAQGSLYGYTF. In DNA form, the CDR3 reads TGCGCCAGCAGCTTGGCGCAGGGAAGTCTGTATGGCTACACCTTC.

V gene TRBV6-5 combines with J gene TRBJ1-5; D is unclear. CDR3 length: 13 amino acids. Trimming removed 4 bases from V and 0 bases from J, with 4 bases in between. In germline, CDR1 is MNHEY, CDR2 SVGAGI. The CDR3 protein is CASSSYSNQPQHF. Here the CDR3 DNA reads TGTGCCAGCAGTTCCTATAGCAATCAGCCCCAGCATTTT.

This chain connects TRBV18 to TRBJ2-5; D possibly corresponds to TRBD2 (6 bases). CDR1 is KGHSH and CDR2 is LQKENI in the germline V gene. The CDR3 has 15 residues. Trimming pared 2 bases from V and 6 bases from J, leaving 16 bases between. The CDR3 coding sequence is TGTGCCAGCTCACCATCCCCTAGCGAGACGAAGACCCAGTACTTC. Translating gives CASSPSPSETKTQYF.

The J gene is TRBJ2-1, the V gene TRBV7-9; D gene ambiguous. The germline V gene encodes CDR1 SEHNR and CDR2 FQNEAQ (reference sequence). The V end lost 1 base, the J end lost 10 bases, and 5 bases lay between the germline ends. The CDR3 has 11 amino acids. The CDR3 here is CASSLGAEQFF. In DNA form, the CDR3 reads TGTGCCAGCAGCTTAGGAGCGGAGCAGTTCTTC.

The CDR3 is CASNPSGRMGDEQFF. The CDR3 bases are TGTGCCAGCAACCCTAGCGGGAGAATGGGGGATGAGCAGTTCTTC. The rearrangement joins TRBV9 to TRBJ2-1; 10 bases map to TRBD2. Germline CDR1 reads SGDLS; CDR2 reads YYNGEE. V was clipped by 6 bases and J by 8 bases; unmatched bases: 11. The CDR3 consists of 15 residues. Full variable domain (remainder filled in from reference TRBV9 and TRBJ2-1): DSGVTQTPKHLITATGQRVTLRCSPRSGDLSVYWYQQSLDQGLQFLIQYYNGEERAKGNILERFSAQQFPDLHSELNLSSLELGDSALYFCASNPSGRMGDEQFFGPGTRLTVL.

In this sample, this clone turned up a few times. V is TRBV5-1 and J is TRBJ1-4; D possibly corresponds to TRBD1 (6 bases). The germline V and J ends were trimmed by 3 bases and 8 bases, with 20 bases remaining between them. The CDR3 extends over 16 amino acids. CDR1 SGHRS and CDR2 YFSETQ come from the germline V gene. CDR3 in amino acids: CASSSGQNPWGEKLFF. In nucleotides, the CDR3 is TGCGCCAGCAGCTCAGGACAGAACCCCTGGGGGGAAAAACTGTTTTTT.

This clone was detected only a few times. The V call is TRBV4-2, the J call TRBJ1-4, with 8 bases identical to TRBD1. This CDR3 is built from 16 residues. CDR1 is LGHNA and CDR2 is YNFKEQ in the germline V gene. Germline trimming cut 1 base from V and 0 bases from J; bases unmatched to any gene: 1. The CDR3: CASSQATGATNEKLFF. CDR3 DNA: TGTGCCAGCAGCCAAGCGACAGGGGCAACTAATGAAAAACTGTTTTTT.